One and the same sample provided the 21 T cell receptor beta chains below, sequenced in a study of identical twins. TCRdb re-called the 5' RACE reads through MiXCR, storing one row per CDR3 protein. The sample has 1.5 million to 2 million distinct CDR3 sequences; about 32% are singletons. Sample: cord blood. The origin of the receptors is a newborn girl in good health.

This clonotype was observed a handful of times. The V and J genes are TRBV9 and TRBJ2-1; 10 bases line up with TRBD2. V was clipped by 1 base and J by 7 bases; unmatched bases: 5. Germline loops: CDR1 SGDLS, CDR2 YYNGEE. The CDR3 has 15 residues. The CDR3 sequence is CASSVMSGGGNEQFF. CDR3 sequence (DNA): TGTGCCAGCAGCGTAATGAGCGGGGGGGGAAATGAGCAGTTCTTC. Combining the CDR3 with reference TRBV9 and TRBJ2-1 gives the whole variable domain DSGVTQTPKHLITATGQRVTLRCSPRSGDLSVYWYQQSLDQGLQFLIQYYNGEERAKGNILERFSAQQFPDLHSELNLSSLELGDSALYFCASSVMSGGGNEQFFGPGTRLTVL.

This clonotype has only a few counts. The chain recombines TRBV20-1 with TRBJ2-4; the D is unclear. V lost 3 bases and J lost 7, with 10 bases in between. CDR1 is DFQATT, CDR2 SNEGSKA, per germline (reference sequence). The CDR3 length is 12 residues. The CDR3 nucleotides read TGCAGTGCTAGCCACCCGAAGAACATTCAGTACTTC. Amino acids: CSASHPKNIQYF.

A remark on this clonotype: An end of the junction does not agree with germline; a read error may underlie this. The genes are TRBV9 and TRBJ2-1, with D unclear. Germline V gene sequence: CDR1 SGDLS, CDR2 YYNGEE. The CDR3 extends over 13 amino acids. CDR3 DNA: TGTGCCAGCAGCGTAGACAACTACAATGAGCAGTTATTC. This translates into CASSVDNYNEQLF.

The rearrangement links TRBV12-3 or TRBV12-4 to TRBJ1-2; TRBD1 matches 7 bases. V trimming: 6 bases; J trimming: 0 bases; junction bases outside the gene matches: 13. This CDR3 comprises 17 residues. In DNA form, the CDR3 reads TGTGCCAGCAGACAGGCCGGAGACAGGGAAACTAACTATGGCTACACCTTC. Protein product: CASRQAGDRETNYGYTF.

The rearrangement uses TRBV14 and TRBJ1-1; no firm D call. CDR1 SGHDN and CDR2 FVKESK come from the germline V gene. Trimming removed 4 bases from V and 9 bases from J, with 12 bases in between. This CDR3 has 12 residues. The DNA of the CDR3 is TGTGCCAGCAGCCCAGTCCTTGCCCAAGCTTTCTTT. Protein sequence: CASSPVLAQAFF.

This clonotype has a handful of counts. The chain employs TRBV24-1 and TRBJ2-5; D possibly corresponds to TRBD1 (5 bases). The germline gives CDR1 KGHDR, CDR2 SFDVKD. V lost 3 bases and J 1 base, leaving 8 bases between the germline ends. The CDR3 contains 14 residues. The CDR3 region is CATSDPTAQETQYF. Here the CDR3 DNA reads TGTGCCACCAGTGATCCGACAGCCCAAGAGACCCAGTACTTC.

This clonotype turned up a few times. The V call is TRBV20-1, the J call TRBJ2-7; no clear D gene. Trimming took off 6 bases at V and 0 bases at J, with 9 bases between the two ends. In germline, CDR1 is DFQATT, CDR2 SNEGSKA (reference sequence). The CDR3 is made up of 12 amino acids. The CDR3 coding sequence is TGCAGTGCGCCGTGGAGCTCCTACGAGCAGTACTTC. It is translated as CSAPWSSYEQYF.

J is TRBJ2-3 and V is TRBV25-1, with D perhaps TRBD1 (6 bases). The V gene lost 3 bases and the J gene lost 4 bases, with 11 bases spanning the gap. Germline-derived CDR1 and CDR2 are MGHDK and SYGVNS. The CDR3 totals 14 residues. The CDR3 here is CASSDQGWADTQYF. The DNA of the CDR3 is TGTGCCAGCAGTGACCAGGGGTGGGCAGATACGCAGTATTTT.

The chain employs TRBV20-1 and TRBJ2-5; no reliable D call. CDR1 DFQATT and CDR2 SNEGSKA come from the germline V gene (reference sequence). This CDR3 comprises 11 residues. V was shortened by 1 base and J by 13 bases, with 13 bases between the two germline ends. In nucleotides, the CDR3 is TGCAGTGCTAGAGTGGGCATCGCCCGGTACTTC. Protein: CSARVGIARYF.

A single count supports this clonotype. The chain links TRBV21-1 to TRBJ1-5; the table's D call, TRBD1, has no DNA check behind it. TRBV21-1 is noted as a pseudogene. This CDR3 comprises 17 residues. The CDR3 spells CASSKKSPGTDNQPQHF. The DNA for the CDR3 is TGTGCCAGCAGCAAGAAGAGCCCCGGGACAGATAATCAGCCCCAGCATTTT.

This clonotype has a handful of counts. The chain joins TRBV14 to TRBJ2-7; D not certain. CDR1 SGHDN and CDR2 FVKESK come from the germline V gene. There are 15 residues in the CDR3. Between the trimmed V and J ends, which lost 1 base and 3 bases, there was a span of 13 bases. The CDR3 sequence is CASSQGRNTGYEQYF. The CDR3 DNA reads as TGTGCCAGCAGCCAAGGGAGAAACACGGGCTACGAGCAGTACTTC.

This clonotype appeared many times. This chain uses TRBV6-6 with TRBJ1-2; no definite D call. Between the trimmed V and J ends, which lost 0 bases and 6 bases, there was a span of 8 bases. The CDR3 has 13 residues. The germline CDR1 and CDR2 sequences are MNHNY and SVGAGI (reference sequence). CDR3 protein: CASSYSKGNGYTF. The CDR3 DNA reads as TGTGCCAGCAGTTACTCGAAAGGGAATGGCTACACCTTC.

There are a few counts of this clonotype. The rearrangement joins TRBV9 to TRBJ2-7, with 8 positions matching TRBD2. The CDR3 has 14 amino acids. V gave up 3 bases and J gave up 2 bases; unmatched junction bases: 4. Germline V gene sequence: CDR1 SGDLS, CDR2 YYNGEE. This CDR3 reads CASSASGPTYEQYF. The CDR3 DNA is TGTGCCAGCAGCGCTAGCGGGCCTACCTACGAGCAGTACTTC.

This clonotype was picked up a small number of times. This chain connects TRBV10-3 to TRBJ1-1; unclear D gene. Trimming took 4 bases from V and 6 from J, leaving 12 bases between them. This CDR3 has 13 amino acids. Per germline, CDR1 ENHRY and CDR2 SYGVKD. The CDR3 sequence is CAISGARKSEAFF. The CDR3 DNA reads TGTGCCATCAGTGGGGCGAGAAAGTCTGAAGCTTTCTTT.

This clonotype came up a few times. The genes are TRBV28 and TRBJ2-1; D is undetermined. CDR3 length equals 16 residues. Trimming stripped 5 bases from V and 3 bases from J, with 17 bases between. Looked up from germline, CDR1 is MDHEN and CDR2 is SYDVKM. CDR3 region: CASSPPRLINYNEQFF. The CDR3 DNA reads TGTGCCAGCAGTCCACCTCGGCTGATCAACTACAATGAGCAGTTCTTC.

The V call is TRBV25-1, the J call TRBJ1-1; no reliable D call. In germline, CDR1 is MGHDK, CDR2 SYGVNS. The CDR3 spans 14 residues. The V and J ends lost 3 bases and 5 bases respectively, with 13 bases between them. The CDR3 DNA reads TGTGCCAGCAGTGAGAAGACAACATTGACTGAAGCTTTCTTT. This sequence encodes CASSEKTTLTEAFF.

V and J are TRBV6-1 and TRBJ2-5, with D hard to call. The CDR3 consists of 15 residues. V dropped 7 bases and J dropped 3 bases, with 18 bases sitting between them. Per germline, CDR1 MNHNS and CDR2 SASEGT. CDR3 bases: TGTGCCAGCACCCAGACCTGGCAGCACGAAGAGACCCAGTACTTC. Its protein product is CASTQTWQHEETQYF.

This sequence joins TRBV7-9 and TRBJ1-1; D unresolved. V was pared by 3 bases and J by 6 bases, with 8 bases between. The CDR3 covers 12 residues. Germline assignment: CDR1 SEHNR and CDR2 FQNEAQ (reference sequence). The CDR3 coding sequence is TGTGCCAGCAGCTTTAGACGCCCTGAAGCTTTCTTT. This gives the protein CASSFRRPEAFF.

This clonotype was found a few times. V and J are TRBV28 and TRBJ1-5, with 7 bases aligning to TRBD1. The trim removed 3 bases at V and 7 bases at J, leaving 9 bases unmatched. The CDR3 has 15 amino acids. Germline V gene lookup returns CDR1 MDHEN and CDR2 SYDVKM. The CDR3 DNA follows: TGTGCCAGCAGTTTTTTAGGGGGCGCCGGGCAGCCCCAGCATTTT. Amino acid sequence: CASSFLGGAGQPQHF. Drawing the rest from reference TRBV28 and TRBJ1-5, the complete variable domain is DVKVTQSSRYLVKRTGEKVFLECVQDMDHENMFWYRQDPGLGLRLIYFSYDVKMKEKGDIPEGYSVSREKKERFSLILESASTNQTSMYLCASSFLGGAGQPQHFGDGTRLSIL.

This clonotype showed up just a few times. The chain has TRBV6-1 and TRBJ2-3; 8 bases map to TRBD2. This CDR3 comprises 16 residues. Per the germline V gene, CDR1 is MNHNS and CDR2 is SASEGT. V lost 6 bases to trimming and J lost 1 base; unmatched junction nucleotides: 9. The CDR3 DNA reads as TGTGCCAGCAGAACCCAGCGGGAGCGGGGCACAGATACGCAGTATTTT. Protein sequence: CASRTQRERGTDTQYF.

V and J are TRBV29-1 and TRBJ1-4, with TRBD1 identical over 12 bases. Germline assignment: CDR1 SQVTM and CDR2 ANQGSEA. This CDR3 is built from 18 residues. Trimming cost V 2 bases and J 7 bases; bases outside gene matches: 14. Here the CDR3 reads CSVERRDRGLAIGEKLFF. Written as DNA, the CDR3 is TGCAGCGTTGAAAGGAGGGACAGGGGGCTGGCTATTGGTGAAAAACTGTTTTTT.